A selection of T cell receptor beta chains follows, all from one sample in a study of prognosis after radiotherapy for stage I lung cancer. TCRdb itself ran the multiplex PCR reads through MiXCR, one entry per CDR3 protein. The table lists some 27,000 distinct CDR3 sequences, less than 40% of them singletons. The starting material was PBMCs, obtained before or after stereotactic body radiation therapy (not recorded which). These receptors all come from a donor at least 50 years old with non-small cell lung cancer. CDR3s include the opening cysteine and the closing phenylalanine or tryptophan. A D gene is named only where the DNA matches it firmly. Where a row states a size, it is once, few, many or the class of an expanded clone; other rows omit it.

many	TRBV7-6	.	TRBJ2-5	CASSLGRGGETQYF	TGTGCCAGCAGCTTGGGCAGGGGCGGGGAGACCCAGTACTTC
many	TRBV10-3	TRBD2	TRBJ2-7	CAISAPTSGTYEQYF	TGTGCCATCAGTGCGCCCACTAGCGGCACCTACGAGCAGTACTTC
many	TRBV6-1	TRBD1	TRBJ1-6	CASKIQGAKNSPLHF	TGTGCCAGCAAGATACAGGGGGCTAAGAATTCACCCCTCCACTTT
many	TRBV6-5	.	TRBJ2-7	CASSYSIHFSSYEQYF	TGTGCCAGCAGTTACTCGATTCACTTTAGCTCCTACGAGCAGTACTTC
few	TRBV20-1	.	TRBJ2-7	CSARATGGGYEQYF	TGCAGTGCTAGAGCCACAGGAGGCGGGTACGAGCAGTACTTC
many	TRBV7-2	.	TRBJ1-1	CASSLASRKWEAFF	TGTGCCAGCAGCTTAGCCTCCCGAAAGTGGGAAGCTTTCTTT
.	TRBV24-1	.	TRBJ2-7	CATAGATSYERYF	TGTGCCACTGCCGGGGCAACCTCCTACGAGCGGTACTTC
.	TRBV6-4	.	TRBJ1-6	CVSIPTGTGSSPLHF	TGTGTCAGCATCCCAACAGGGACGGGTTCCTCACCCCTCCACTTT
many	TRBV19	TRBD2	TRBJ2-7	CASSISTSGGSYEQYF	TGTGCCAGTAGTATCTCAACAAGCGGGGGGTCCTACGAGCAGTACTTC
many	TRBV3-1	TRBD1	TRBJ2-1	CASSRPGQGTHEQFF	TGTGCCAGCAGCCGACCGGGACAGGGTACCCATGAGCAGTTCTTC
medium-sized	TRBV19	.	TRBJ2-7	CASSRRQAGWGAQYF	TGTGCCAGTAGTAGAAGACAGGCCGGGTGGGGGGCGCAGTACTTC
many	TRBV20-1	.	TRBJ2-7	CSARDLYRGGYEQYF	TGCAGTGCTAGAGATCTGTACAGGGGAGGCTACGAGCAGTACTTC
many	TRBV11-2	TRBD1	TRBJ2-7	CASSLDAQGARYEQYF	TGTGCCAGCAGCTTAGACGCGCAGGGGGCGCGTTACGAGCAGTACTTC
few	TRBV5-1	TRBD1	TRBJ1-2	CASSLGQGVSADYGYTF	TGCGCCAGCAGCCTCGGACAGGGGGTCTCTGCTGACTATGGCTACACCTTC
many	TRBV20-1	.	TRBJ1-6	CSARVNRGGVRNSPLHF	TGCAGTGCTAGAGTCAACAGAGGAGGGGTCAGGAATTCACCCCTCCACTTT
many	TRBV7-9	TRBD1	TRBJ2-2	CASSVGTGEGGELFF	TGTGCCAGCAGCGTAGGGACAGGGGAAGGCGGGGAGCTGTTTTTT
many	TRBV6-2/TRBV6-3	.	TRBJ1-1	CASSRELNTEAFF	TGTGCCAGCAGCCGTGAGCTGAACACTGAAGCTTTCTTT
.	TRBV29-1	.	TRBJ1-5	CSGQNSPQPQHF	TGCAGCGGTCAAAACAGTCCCCAGCCCCAGCATTTT
many	TRBV5-5	.	TRBJ2-3	CASSLVPVQGKGDTQYF	TGTGCCAGCAGCTTGGTTCCGGTGCAGGGAAAAGGAGATACGCAGTATTTT
many	TRBV2	.	TRBJ1-5	CASRPGQNSNQPQHF	TGTGCCAGCAGGCCGGGACAAAATAGCAATCAGCCCCAGCATTTT
.	TRBV7-8	.	TRBJ2-3	CANSLKGGTDTQYF	TGTGCCAACAGCTTGAAGGGGGGCACAGATACGCAGTATTTT
many	TRBV6-1	.	TRBJ1-5	CASSHPLLSPGRNSNQPQHF	TGTGCCAGCAGTCACCCACTCCTCTCCCCGGGGCGGAATAGCAATCAGCCCCAGCATTTT
medium-sized	TRBV19	TRBD2	TRBJ2-1	CASSKTSGEYNEQFF	TGTGCCAGTAGTAAGACTAGCGGAGAATACAATGAGCAGTTCTTC
medium-sized	TRBV20-1	TRBD2	TRBJ2-1	CSATSGTSFNEQFF	TGCAGTGCCACCTCCGGGACTAGCTTCAATGAGCAGTTCTTC
many	TRBV2	.	TRBJ1-4	CASSEVYEGKLFF	TGTGCCAGCAGTGAAGTATATGAAGGGAAACTGTTTTTT
.	TRBV6-2/TRBV6-3	.	TRBJ1-2	CASSYSGSPGLLNDYGYTF	TGTGCCAGCAGTTACTCAGGGTCTCCCGGCCTCCTTAATGACTATGGCTACACCTTC
.	TRBV6-1	TRBD2	TRBJ2-7	CACIWTSGSEQYF	TGTGCCTGCATCTGGACTAGCGGGAGCGAGCAGTACTTC
many	TRBV6-5	.	TRBJ1-2	CASSYTLNYGYTF	TGTGCCAGCAGTTACACCTTAAACTATGGCTACACCTTC
.	TRBV7-8	TRBD1	TRBJ1-4	CVSSLGQGANEELFF	TGTGTCAGCAGCTTAGGTCAGGGGGCAAATGAAGAACTGTTTTTT
many	TRBV15	.	TRBJ1-2	CATSRDEYGYTF	TGTGCCACCAGCAGAGATGAGTATGGCTACACCTTC
many	TRBV6-5	TRBD1	TRBJ1-1	CASSSTFNRGRLGAFF	TGTGCCAGCAGTTCAACCTTTAACAGGGGGCGATTGGGTGCTTTCTTT
.	TRBV19	.	TRBJ2-3	CANSIKAGTDTQYF	TGTGCCAATAGTATTAAGGCAGGCACAGACACGCAGTATTTT
many	TRBV6-1	.	TRBJ1-3	CASSAVGAGNTIYF	TGTGCCAGCAGTGCCGTCGGGGCTGGAAACACCATATATTTT
few	TRBV6-2/TRBV6-3	TRBD2	TRBJ2-1	CASEREREVNEQFF	TGTGCCAGCGAGCGGGAGCGGGAGGTCAATGAGCAGTTCTTC
many	TRBV28	.	TRBJ1-3	CASSLLIFGLSSGNTIYF	TGTGCCAGCAGTTTACTTATTTTCGGCCTTAGCTCTGGAAACACCATATATTTT
.	TRBV5-1	.	TRBJ2-7	CASSLAPGSYYEQYF	TGCGCCAGCAGCTTGGCCCCTGGGTCTTACTACGAGCAGTACTTC
few	TRBV7-9	TRBD2	TRBJ2-5	CASSETTSGKETQYF	TGTGCCAGCAGCGAAACGACTAGCGGGAAAGAGACCCAGTACTTC
.	TRBV18	TRBD2	TRBJ2-2	CASSPPTSGTNTGELFF	TGTGCCAGCTCACCACCAACTAGCGGGACGAACACCGGGGAGCTGTTTTTT
.	TRBV5-1	TRBD1	TRBJ1-6	CASSGGGRGNSPLHF	TGCGCCAGCAGCGGTGGGGGCAGGGGGAATTCACCCCTCCACTTT
.	TRBV7-9	.	TRBJ2-7	CASCPVGREAGEQYF	TGTGCCAGCTGCCCCGTAGGAAGGGAAGCCGGCGAGCAGTACTTC
medium-sized	TRBV5-1	.	TRBJ1-6	CASSLGQLVASPLHF	TGCGCCAGCAGCTTGGGACAGTTGGTGGCTTCACCCCTCCACTTT
many	TRBV5-6	TRBD1	TRBJ2-5	CASSFTGTGARETQYF	TGTGCCAGCAGCTTTACAGGGACAGGGGCGCGGGAGACCCAGTACTTC
many	TRBV5-1	.	TRBJ1-5	CASSLNRTGDQPQHF	TGCGCCAGCAGCTTGAATAGGACGGGTGATCAGCCCCAGCATTTT
.	TRBV5-1	TRBD1	TRBJ2-2	CASGLTGTGDTGELFF	TGCGCCAGCGGACTGACGGGGACAGGGGATACAGGGGAGCTGTTTTTT
many	TRBV29-1	.	TRBJ2-1	CSVITSSSEQFF	TGCAGCGTTATCACTAGTTCAAGTGAGCAGTTCTTC
many	TRBV3-1	TRBD1	TRBJ1-2	CASGDRGDYGYTF	TGTGCCAGCGGTGACAGGGGAGACTATGGCTACACCTTC
.	TRBV20-1	.	TRBJ2-2	CSARDINGELFF	TGCAGTGCTAGAGATATTAACGGGGAGCTGTTTTTT